A selection of T cell receptor beta chains follows, all from one sample in a study of blood T cell repertoires in COVID-19. Some clones are missing from TCRdb's copy, which holds only in-frame ones; the method was immunoSEQ multiplex PCR. The sample has 200,000 to 300,000 clones, roughly 86% seen once; the top ten hold 2% to 2.5%. The sample consisted of peripheral blood. These receptors were taken from a woman between 45 and 65 years old with acute or convalescent COVID-19. CDR3s include the opening cysteine and the closing phenylalanine or tryptophan. The D gene is left open where the match is weak. The size of a clone is reported for some rows only, either as once, few or many, or as a class for expanded clones.

size,V,length,J,D,DNA,CDR3
NA,TRBV9,16,TRBJ2-7,TRBD2,TGTGCCAGCAGCACCCGGACTAGCGGGAATTCCTACGAGCAGTACTTC,CASSTRTSGNSYEQYF
few,TRBV19,14,TRBJ1-4,NA,TGTGCCATCTTAGGGGCCCCAACCAATGAAAAACTGTTTTTT,CAILGAPTNEKLFF
NA,TRBV18,12,TRBJ2-7,NA,TGTGCCAGCTCACCAGACAGAAACCAGGAGTACTTC,CASSPDRNQEYF
once,TRBV4-2,16,TRBJ2-1,NA,TGTGCCAGCAGCCCCCAGCGCGGAAGGCCGCGCAATGAGCAGTTCTTC,CASSPQRGRPRNEQFF
NA,TRBV9,15,TRBJ2-1,TRBD2,TGTGCCAGCAGCGTATTAGCGGGAGGGTACAATGAGCAGTTCTTC,CASSVLAGGYNEQFF
NA,TRBV15,13,TRBJ2-7,TRBD2,TGTGCCACCAGCTCGACTAGCCCTTCCGAGCAGTACTTC,CATSSTSPSEQYF
once,TRBV6-2/TRBV6-3,13,TRBJ2-1,NA,TGTGCCAGCAGTGCGGACTCCCACAATGAGCAGTTCTTC,CASSADSHNEQFF
NA,TRBV28,16,TRBJ1-4,NA,TGTGCCAGCATAGGTGGGGCCCCTGGTATTAATGAAAAACTGTTTTTT,CASIGGAPGINEKLFF
NA,TRBV6-5,14,TRBJ2-4,TRBD1,TGTGCCAGCAGACGGGACAGTGTGGGAACTATTCAGTACTTC,CASRRDSVGTIQYF
NA,TRBV28,16,TRBJ2-1,TRBD2,TGTGCCAGCAGTTTGCAGGGACTAGCGAGTTACAATGAGCAGTTCTTC,CASSLQGLASYNEQFF